The T cell receptor (beta chain) under discussion was sequenced for a study of cytomegalovirus exposure and HLA in healthy donors (dated 2017 in TCRdb). For context, the study as a whole: In an earlier analysis of 587 of the donors, 250 to 300 Gb of sequence data and approximately 120 million unique TCR beta sequences from about 179 million T cells were reported. An early release covering roughly 640 HLA-typed donors comprised roughly 300 gigabases of sequencing data and approximately 80 million unique TCR sequences. Among the approximately 400 genotyped donors, approximately 81% belonged to the genetic ancestry cluster associated with self-reported Caucasian donors. The study was designed to test whether signatures of past pathogen exposure could be identified by cataloging public T cell receptors. The T cell repertoires of 700 or so subjects were profiled by immunosequencing and related to cytomegalovirus serostatus. In addition to the first cohort of hundreds of subjects, a separate validation cohort of around 110 different subjects was used. To predict cytomegalovirus infection status, the study combined high-throughput TCR immunosequencing, statistical association of individual TCRs with disease status, and machine learning. A later analysis re-analyzed previously published TCR beta repertoires from 500 to 700 donors and added high-resolution HLA genotyping to study TCR occurrence patterns. Rather than drawing on any new phenotypic data, the later analysis identified candidate immune exposures from TCR beta sequences and the way those sequences occurred across donors. An earlier analysis of roughly 580 of the donors used high-throughput TCR beta sequencing to judge whether each TCR beta V gene segment behaved as functional or pseudogenic. Donor age, sex, ethnicity and CMV serostatus were compiled together with the repertoire data. Genome-wide SNP genotypes for about three fifths of the roughly 670 donors were used in a later genetic analysis, which treated that subset as a discovery cohort. All discovery cohort repertoires had been generated on a single sequencing platform. HLA typing included class I and class II loci at four-digit resolution. Typing coverage differed by locus: A, B, C, DRB1 and DQB1 were typed in roughly 629-630 donors, DQA1 in 500 to 550, DPA1 in some 570, and DPB1 in 450 to 490. Because of strong linkage in the cohort, a handful of DR-DQ haplotypes were treated as single units for association and clustering. Among roughly 400 genotyped donors of the cohort, an average of roughly 230,000 unique TCR beta nucleotide sequences was sequenced per donor, of which about 19% were non-productive.

The library was produced with the immunoSEQ multiplex PCR assay. The multiplex PCR relied on a mix of 60 forward primers for TCR Vbeta segments and 13 reverse primers for TCR Jbeta segments. The CDR3 region of rearranged TCR beta genes was amplified from genomic DNA with a multiplex PCR assay. On the Illumina HiSeq System, the amplified TCR beta libraries were sequenced as 87-base-pair reads. For the original study's pipeline: A later analysis tallied around 82 million unique TCR beta chains across the 660 or so repertoires, and about 12 million of those chains were shared by two or more donors. A nearest-neighbor algorithm error-corrected the raw reads and collapsed the reads into unique sequences, merging closely related sequences to remove PCR and sequencing errors. Alignment of CDR3 sequences to IMGT reference sequences was used to assign V, D and J gene segments. For a sequence to be retained, a match of at least six nucleotides was required to both a V gene segment and a J gene segment. A rearrangement counted as productive if the CDR3 had no stop codons and remained in frame with V and J, and every other rearrangement counted as non-productive. CDR3 was defined by IMGT convention, running from the second conserved V-encoded cysteine to the conserved J-encoded phenylalanine. In an earlier analysis of roughly 580 of the donors, sequences lacking an unambiguous match to a single V gene segment were excluded. An earlier analysis of some 500 of the donors classified V segments as functional when productive rearrangements were above 56.7% and as segregating when the standard deviation between donors was above 5%. A statistical classification framework was developed to diagnose cytomegalovirus status using the catalog of TCR beta chain sequences. V and J gene assignment, in a later analysis, came from comparing TCR nucleotide sequences with IMGT/GENE-DB human TR gene sequences. The TCRdist pipeline was used in a later analysis to assign CDR3 sequences and most-parsimonious VDJ recombination scenarios. In a later analysis, every TCR beta chain was defined by the combination of its CDR3 amino acid sequence and its V-gene family, and reads without a unique V-gene family were dropped. As a way to deal with suspected cross-contamination and a sequencing artifact, a later analysis dropped 640 or so nucleotide sequences that were highly shared and had low generation probability. A later analysis calculated a clonal expansion index for each public chain from normalized within-repertoire ranks of inferred template counts. In a later analysis, generation probabilities were computed using a VDJ recombination model fitted to out-of-frame rearrangements, and the results were checked against IGoR. In a later analysis, hypergeometric tests were used to score TCR-TCR, TCR-HLA and TCR-CMV co-occurrence, with a repertoire-size bias correction applied to TCR pairs. To estimate false discovery rates, a later analysis permuted the HLA or CMV assignments 20 times. In a later analysis, co-occurring TCRs were grouped using DBSCAN, and TCRdist sequence similarity was added for clustering within HLA-allele-positive subsets. For co-occurrence clustering, repertoires with fewer than 30,000 or more than 120,000 public chains were excluded, along with several repertoires with anomalous nucleotide sharing. TCRdb carries this immuneACCESS record with in-frame sequences only. Its versions omit some clonotypes, under half of them owing to an unresolved V gene in the studies checked, with the rest unexplained. Clonal size and the V and J genes are those of that table, whereas D and trimming came from the DNA. The sample table shows 200,000 to 300,000 clones, and about 80% are seen once. Clones ranked in the top ten supply roughly 7.4% of the sample.

V ends up 1 base short and J 3 bases short, with an unmatched junction base count of 2. From the germline V gene, CDR1 is SGHAT and CDR2 is FQNNGV. The CDR3 covers 15 residues, taking in both the cysteine and the phenylalanine. CDR3 DNA only is kept here, 45 bases in frame from base 1. Study-wide findings and limitations: A further reported finding was that TCR beta sequences accurately predicted the HLA-A and HLA-B alleles for most subjects in the first cohort. The study listed 150 to 200 TCR beta chains as associated with cytomegalovirus. In a later analysis, HLA-associated TCR beta chains showed more clonal expansion and lower generation probabilities than non-associated chains that were equally common. According to a later analysis, parvovirus B19, influenza, CMV and Epstein-Barr virus appeared linked to several top co-occurrence clusters. The cohort was sequenced for TCR beta chains only, and without alpha or paired-chain data the features that could be detected were limited. The authors suggested that the approach could potentially be generalized to other disease states and immunological phenotypes. The classifier was reported to diagnose cytomegalovirus status with high specificity and sensitivity in both the original cohort and the validation cohort. In a later genetic analysis, fewer N-insertions in productive TCRs were reported among donors in an Asian-associated ancestry cluster than the roughly 700-donor mean. When HLA alleles, especially DR and DQ, strongly co-occurred, TCR associations were difficult to assign to individual alleles. Presence/absence analyses assumed roughly uniform sequencing depth across donors, an assumption that may not hold. Because HLA typing was unavailable for some donors at each locus, only the typed subset was used in association tests. CMV serostatus was the only immune exposure information available for the cohort. In an earlier analysis of 450 to 750 of the donors, most TCR beta V segments appeared in productive rearrangements about 90% or about 30% of the time, broadly matching IMGT annotations. Correlated functional status among segregating V segments might be attributable to linkage disequilibrium, but an unknown experimental factor could not be ruled out. Approximately 16 rarely observed V segments, including chromosome 9 orphons, were excluded from the earlier analysis of several hundred of the donors because counts were too low. V-gene and J-gene trimming of TCR beta chains was associated with a missense DCLRE1C variant in a later genetic analysis, and the association was replicated in an independent cohort. The 87-base-pair reads could not distinguish some IMGT-functional V segments, including TRBV6-2 and TRBV6-3, so those segments were excluded. A later analysis associated 15,000 or so TCR beta sequences with specific HLA alleles at a false discovery rate of 0.05. In vitro tests confirmed that a few of the cytomegalovirus-associated TCR beta chains recognize cytomegalovirus antigens. The sequencing pipeline was judged likely to have produced a cluster of highly shared sequence variants as a technical artifact. Most TCR sequences were seen in very few donors, while some public TCRs were found in many individuals. In a later analysis, the rate of TCR association differed among HLA loci, with DRB1 alleles having the most associated TCRs and HLA-C alleles having the fewest. According to a later analysis, most CMV-associated TCR beta chains appeared to be HLA-restricted, and the HLA associations seemed to be driven largely by CMV exposure.

A word on this clone: Its target antigen remains unknown. Base quality data are lacking; no much larger clone is found one base away.

The cohort comprised fewer than 700 healthy bone marrow donors. All cohort members were sampled while nominally healthy, although unrecorded immune exposures were likely present. The donor tested CMV seropositive, placing the donor among the 289 seropositive members of the cohort. Each donor provided a peripheral blood sample, and peripheral blood mononuclear cells were used for TCR beta sequencing. Genomic DNA extraction from the blood cell samples was performed with the Qiagen DNeasy Blood Extraction Kit. This receptor was identified in a woman in her fifties or sixties in good health and CMV-seropositive. Sequenced input: PBMCs. The chain is made from TRBV11-2 and TRBJ2-1, with 8 bases aligning to TRBD1. The DNA reads as follows: TGTGCCAGCAGCTTAGCAGGGGGCATCTACAATGAGCAGTTCTTC. This is translated as CASSLAGGIYNEQFF. Outside the CDR3, residues come from the reference TRBV11-2 and TRBJ2-1 proteins, so the full variable domain is: EAGVAQSPRYKIIEKRQSVAFWCNPISGHATLYWYQQILGQGPKLLIQFQNNGVVDDSQLPKDRFSAERLKGVDSTLKIQPAKLEDSAVYLCASSLAGGIYNEQFFGPGTRLTVL.